This TCR beta chain was sequenced for a study of regulatory T cells in long-lasting Graves disease. Specified time point: newly diagnosed GD, antithyroid drugs for less than 3 months. PBMC-extracted RNA yielded the TCR library. Germline V CDR1 and CDR2: MDHEN, SYDVKM. The CDR3 extends over 13 amino acids. V lost 6 bases to trimming and J lost 3 bases, with 11 bases between them. Researchers made TCR beta libraries by using iRepertoire HTBI primers and running Arm-PCR on CDR3 regions. Using its own MiXCR run on the multiplex PCR reads, TCRdb lists one record per CDR3 protein. The sample has some 460,000 distinct CDR3 sequences; about 17% are singletons. The sample was also linked to a second study, of T cells in Graves' hyperthyroidism and ophthalmopathy. Turning to that study: The TCR CDR3 first-round RT-PCR relied on the HTBI primer set.

Sequencing was performed on peripheral blood mononuclear cells (PBMCs), taken at new diagnosis, from a patient treated with antithyroid drugs. The genes are TRBV28 and TRBJ2-5; D gene unclear. The receptor comes from a man aged 35 to 55 with Graves disease. DNA of the CDR3: TGTGCCAGCAGGGAACACGGCGAAGAGACCCAGTACTTC. It translates to CASREHGEETQYF.